This T cell receptor beta chain was profiled in a study of blood T cell repertoires in COVID-19. Libraries were prepared by immunoSEQ multiplex PCR; TCRdb keeps only in-frame clonotypes and omits some of them. The profile shows about 250,000 clones, 86% of them singletons. Germline lookup yields CDR1 LGHNA and CDR2 YNFKEQ. The V and J ends lost 2 bases and 4 bases, in that order; junction bases with no gene match: 8. The CDR3 has 16 residues. The chain carries TRBV4-2 and TRBJ2-1, with TRBD1 matching over 7 bases. Sequenced material: peripheral blood. The clonotype was recovered from a woman between 55 and 75 years old who had recovered from COVID-19. This CDR3 reads CASSQPGTVKYNEQFF. CDR3 DNA sequence: TGTGCCAGCAGCCAACCAGGGACAGTTAAATACAATGAGCAGTTCTTC.